The rows below give T cell receptor beta chains drawn from one sample of a study of T cells in tuberculosis. TCRdb's table, derived via immunoSEQ multiplex PCR, lists solely in-frame clones and lacks some. Among around 30,000 clones listed, roughly 93% were seen once. Sequencing was performed on PBMCs. The receptors come from a donor aged 10 to 29 with latent tuberculosis or without tuberculosis infection. Each CDR3 is given with its conserved first and last residue. D genes are given only for firm matches.

CDR3 DNA | CDR3 protein | J gene | V gene | D gene
TGCGCCAGCAGCCAAGAGGACTTGCAAGGACTAGCGGCATACAATGAGCAGTTCTTC | CASSQEDLQGLAAYNEQFF | TRBJ2-1 | TRBV4-1 | TRBD2
TGTGCCAGCAGACTAGCGGGGGCCTACGAGCAGTACTTC | CASRLAGAYEQYF | TRBJ2-7 | TRBV27 | TRBD2
TGTGCCAGCAGCTCAAAGGGGGAAGGCACAGATACGCAGTATTTT | CASSSKGEGTDTQYF | TRBJ2-3 | TRBV7-3 | .
TGTGCCAGCAGGGAGGGACAGGGGGCAGGAGGCTACACCTTC | CASREGQGAGGYTF | TRBJ1-2 | TRBV28 | TRBD1
TGTGCCAGCAGCCCCCCTACCCAATGGTACGAGCAGTACTTC | CASSPPTQWYEQYF | TRBJ2-7 | TRBV7-2 | .
TGTGCCAGCAGTCTTCAGGGGACCCAGCATTTT | CASSLQGTQHF | TRBJ1-5 | TRBV6-1 | .
TGTGCCAGCAGCGTAGGAGGAACAGGGGTGGCAGGGGCCAACGTCCTGACTTTC | CASSVGGTGVAGANVLTF | TRBJ2-6 | TRBV9 | TRBD1
TGTGCCAGCAGCCCTCGTCCGGGACTAGCGGGAGGTGAGCAGTTCTTC | CASSPRPGLAGGEQFF | TRBJ2-1 | TRBV9 | TRBD2
TGTGCCAGCAGCCAAGAAGGCTCTAGCTCGCTGAACTCCTACGAGCAGTACTTC | CASSQEGSSSLNSYEQYF | TRBJ2-7 | TRBV4-2 | .
TGTGCCAAAGCTGTGGGGCCTGGAAACACCATATATTTT | CAKAVGPGNTIYF | TRBJ1-3 | TRBV2 | .
TGTGCCAGCAGGTCAGGGGATGTGGACACCATATATTTT | CASRSGDVDTIYF | TRBJ1-3 | TRBV28 | .
TGTGCCAGCAGCTTAGGAGATAGCGGGAAAGAGACCCAGTACTTC | CASSLGDSGKETQYF | TRBJ2-5 | TRBV7-2 | TRBD2
TGTGCCAGCAGCTCGGGACTGGTCTCCTACGAGCAGTACTTC | CASSSGLVSYEQYF | TRBJ2-7 | TRBV13 | .
TGCGCCAGCAGCTTGAGACGGGAGGGTTACGAGCAGTACTTC | CASSLRREGYEQYF | TRBJ2-7 | TRBV5-1 | TRBD2
TGTGCCAGCAGCGTAGGCGTAACCGGGGAGCTGTTTTTT | CASSVGVTGELFF | TRBJ2-2 | TRBV9 | .
TGTGCCAGCAGTTACCCACTGGACAAGGACAGGGAGCAGTACTTC | CASSYPLDKDREQYF | TRBJ2-7 | TRBV6-5 | TRBD1